One and the same sample provided the 19 T cell receptor beta chains below, sequenced in a study of Ad26.COV2.S vaccination and SARS-CoV-2 variants. Produced via immunoSEQ multiplex PCR; TCRdb's table is partial and in-frame only. The repertoire has 97,000 or so clones, about 78% of them found once; the top ten carry roughly 17%. The specimen comprised peripheral blood, sampled after recovery from COVID-19. The receptors come from a human donor who had recovered from COVID-19.

V is TRBV7-2 and J is TRBJ2-1; 11 nucleotides match TRBD2. The germline V gene has CDR1 SGHTA and CDR2 FQGNSA. The CDR3 runs 15 residues. With V trimmed by 5 bases and J by 8 bases, 8 bases remained unmatched. Here the CDR3 DNA reads TGTGCCAGCAGCCCGTTTAGCGGGGGGGCCGATGAGCAGTTCTTC. Translating it yields CASSPFSGGADEQFF.

This chain connects TRBV30 to TRBJ2-7, with 10 nucleotides matching TRBD1. The CDR3 runs to 14 residues. After removal of 3 bases from V and 6 bases from J, the junction contained 8 bases not matched to a gene. Looked up from germline, CDR1 is GTSNPN and CDR2 is SVGIG (reference sequence). The CDR3 DNA reads TGTGCCTGGAGAGGGCCGGGACAGGGGCGCGAGCAGTACTTC. Translating it yields CAWRGPGQGREQYF.

This chain joins TRBV29-1 and TRBJ1-2, with TRBD1 matching over 7 bases. Unmatched junction bases numbered 7, after V lost 6 bases and J lost 0 bases. The CDR3 consists of 14 residues. Germline CDR1 reads SQVTM; CDR2 reads ANQGSEA. The CDR3 region has the DNA TGCAGCGTGAGGGGACAGTATACTAACTATGGCTACACCTTC. This encodes CSVRGQYTNYGYTF.

The genes are TRBV20-1 and TRBJ2-5; no reliable D call. Germline CDR1 and CDR2: DFQATT and SNEGSKA (reference sequence). V lost 3 bases to trimming and J lost 5 bases, with 4 bases between them. This CDR3 spans 10 amino acids. The CDR3, as DNA: TGCAGTGCTAGGTCGGAGACCCAGTACTTC. Translated: CSARSETQYF.

The CDR3 protein is CASSQIEQLNQPQHF. The CDR3, as DNA: TGTGCCAGCAGCCAGATTGAGCAACTCAATCAGCCCCAGCATTTT. The chain joins TRBV7-2 to TRBJ1-5; D gene uncertain. V shed 5 bases and J shed 3 bases, with 14 bases lying between them. The CDR3 is 15 residues long. The germline V gene has CDR1 SGHTA and CDR2 FQGNSA.

The chain uses TRBV19 and TRBJ2-1; 8 bases are shared with TRBD2. The CDR3 sequence is 14 residues long. The germline CDR1 and CDR2 sequences are LNHDA and SQIVND (reference sequence). V was clipped by 1 base and J by 8 bases; unmatched bases: 4. DNA of the CDR3: TGTGCCAGTAGTATAGGTAGCGGGGAACATGAGCAGTTCTTC. Its translation: CASSIGSGEHEQFF. The full variable domain, completed using reference TRBV19 and TRBJ2-1, is DGGITQSPKYLFRKEGQNVTLSCEQNLNHDAMYWYRQDPGQGLRLIYYSQIVNDFQKGDIAEGYSVSREKKESFPLTVTSAQKNPTAFYLCASSIGSGEHEQFFGPGTRLTVL.

This chain joins TRBV7-2 and TRBJ1-2, with D possibly being TRBD1 (6 bases). This CDR3 contains 14 residues. The V gene's germline CDR1 is SGHTA and CDR2 FQGNSA. V lost 2 bases and J 6 bases, leaving 13 bases between the germline ends. The CDR3 loop reads CASSLSEGVDGYTF. CDR3 bases: TGTGCCAGCAGCTTATCGGAGGGGGTAGATGGCTACACCTTC.

This rearrangement joins TRBV5-4 to TRBJ2-7; the D gene is possibly TRBD1 (6 bases). V lost 2 bases, J lost 4 bases, and 13 bases lay in between. There are 14 residues in the CDR3. Germline values: CDR1 SGHNT, CDR2 YYREEE (reference sequence). The CDR3 nucleotides read TGTGCCAGCAGCTTACAGGGATTTTCGTACGAGCAGTACTTC. Protein sequence: CASSLQGFSYEQYF.

The rearrangement links TRBV5-4 to TRBJ2-1, with TRBD2 matching over 11 bases. Germline V gene data show CDR1 as SGHNT and CDR2 as YYREEE (reference sequence). The CDR3 length is 16 residues. Losses at the gene ends were 0 bases for V and 6 bases for J; bases not matched to a gene: 5. The CDR3 loop is CASSLALAGGFNEQFF. The CDR3, as DNA: TGTGCCAGCAGCTTGGCTTTAGCGGGGGGGTTCAATGAGCAGTTCTTC.

CDR3 in amino acids: CASSLDMSTDTQYF. CDR3 nucleotides: TGCGCCAGCAGCTTGGATATGAGCACAGATACGCAGTATTTT. V gene TRBV5-1 combines with J gene TRBJ2-3; no clear D gene. V was pared by 0 bases and J by 0 bases, with 5 bases between. The CDR3 length is 14 residues. Germline V gene lookup returns CDR1 SGHRS and CDR2 YFSETQ.

V is TRBV4-1 and J is TRBJ1-1; D is perhaps TRBD1 (6 bases). Trimming cost V 1 base and J 3 bases, with 9 bases left between them. CDR1 MGHRA and CDR2 YSYEKL come from the germline V gene. CDR3 length: 14 residues. The CDR3 DNA reads as TGCGCCAGCAGCCAAGTGACAGGCTACACTGAAGCTTTCTTT. Encoded protein: CASSQVTGYTEAFF.

This clone was detected only a few times. The chain uses TRBV27 and TRBJ2-7; 8 bases are shared with TRBD1. Germline values: CDR1 MNHEY, CDR2 SMNVEV (reference sequence). V dropped 3 bases and J dropped 4; count of bases not matched to a gene: 5. The CDR3 is made up of 14 amino acids. CDR3 coding DNA: TGTGCCAGCAGTTTGCGGACAGGGACGTACGAGCAGTACTTC. Its translation: CASSLRTGTYEQYF.

The rearrangement uses TRBV3-1 (or the pseudogene TRBV3-2) and TRBJ2-5, with D unclear. Between the trimmed V and J ends, which lost 5 bases and 7 bases, there was a span of 11 bases. CDR3 length: 12 residues. In germline, CDR1 is LGHDT, CDR2 YNNKEL (reference sequence). CDR3 amino acids: CASSASRGTQYF. DNA of the CDR3: TGTGCCAGCAGCGCTTCCCGTGGGACCCAGTACTTC.

The V call is TRBV3-1 (or the pseudogene TRBV3-2), the J call TRBJ1-1; TRBD1 agrees at 9 bases. J was trimmed by 5 bases and V by 3 bases; bases with no gene match: 7. This CDR3 is built from 15 residues. The germline gives CDR1 LGHDT, CDR2 YNNKEL (reference sequence). CDR3 loop: CASSHTGGGGTEAFF. Written as DNA, the CDR3 is TGTGCCAGCAGCCATACAGGGGGCGGGGGAACTGAAGCTTTCTTT.

The rearrangement joins TRBV3-1 (or the pseudogene TRBV3-2) to TRBJ1-2; D remains unclear. Germline CDR1 LGHDT, CDR2 YNNKEL (reference sequence). V lost 0 bases and J 4 bases, leaving 12 bases between the germline ends. The CDR3 sequence is 15 residues long. The CDR3 sequence is CASSQETGATYGYTF. The CDR3 bases are TGTGCCAGCAGCCAAGAAACCGGAGCCACCTATGGCTACACCTTC.

A single count supports this clone. This chain connects TRBV4-2 to TRBJ2-3, with 12 bases lining up with TRBD2. CDR1 is LGHNA, CDR2 YNFKEQ, per germline. V was clipped by 2 bases and J by 4 bases; unmatched bases: 10. The length of the CDR3 is 18 residues. CDR3 region: CASSQPHPTSGGADTQYF. The DNA of the CDR3 is TGTGCCAGCAGCCAACCCCACCCGACTAGCGGGGGTGCAGATACGCAGTATTTT.

This rearrangement joins TRBV6-4 to TRBJ1-1, with D perhaps TRBD1 (5 bases). V lost 4 bases and J lost 4, with 13 bases in between. CDR1 and CDR2 from the germline V gene are MRHNA and SNTAGT. The CDR3 spans 14 residues. In nucleotides, the CDR3 is TGTGCCAGCAGTGTAAAGGCGGGGACCACTGAAGCTTTCTTT. This sequence encodes CASSVKAGTTEAFF.

This chain links TRBV11-2 with TRBJ2-1, with a possible D match to TRBD1 (6 bases). V shed 5 bases and J shed 0 bases, with 8 bases lying between them. Looked up from germline, CDR1 is SGHAT and CDR2 is FQNNGV. There are 14 residues in the CDR3. The CDR3 spells CASSQDSSYNEQFF. For the CDR3, the DNA is TGTGCCAGCAGCCAGGACAGCTCCTACAATGAGCAGTTCTTC.

The chain's CDR3 is CASTRTVGTGLNEQFF. CDR3 bases: TGTGCCAGTACCAGAACTGTAGGGACAGGTCTGAATGAGCAGTTCTTC. The chain uses TRBV19 and TRBJ2-1; 8 nucleotides match TRBD1. The CDR3 has 16 residues. V lost 7 bases to trimming and J lost 7 bases; unmatched junction nucleotides: 15. The germline gives CDR1 LNHDA, CDR2 SQIVND (reference sequence).